The clone carrying this TCR beta chain appeared once. Assay: immunoSEQ multiplex PCR; the TCRdb copy retains only in-frame clones and omits some. The profile shows under 85,000 clones, more than 80% of them singletons. This record comes from a study of T cell changes during pregnancy in multiple sclerosis. The TCR sequence derives from a female donor with multiple sclerosis, enrolled in a pregnancy study. The sequencing here drew on CD4+ T cells from peripheral blood mononuclear cells, taken before pregnancy.

The CDR3 sequence: CASSELAGASYEQYF. The CDR3 region has the DNA TGCGCCAGCAGCGAACTAGCGGGGGCCTCCTACGAGCAGTACTTC. V and J are TRBV4-1 and TRBJ2-7; 11 bases are a match to TRBD2. The junction had 3 bases not matched to a gene; V was cut back by 5 bases and J by 0 bases. Germline V CDR1 and CDR2: MGHRA, YSYEKL. This CDR3 is built from 15 residues.